The subject of this entry is one T cell receptor (beta chain). Because it lacks the conserved phenylalanine or tryptophan at the end, this CDR3 is likely a read error. A modified ARM-PCR protocol with three rounds of nested PCR amplified TCRbeta. TCRdb itself ran the multiplex PCR reads through MiXCR, one entry per CDR3 protein. The data hold 75,000 to 95,000 distinct CDR3 sequences, with 55% to 75% observed a single time. This sample's RNA came from whole unsorted tissue. This specimen comes from a study of tumor and adjacent non-tumor tissue in lung cancer. Study-wide background: On average, productive TCRbeta reads reached around 4 million per sample.

Material for sequencing was lung tumor tissue. The TCR originated in a woman between 40 and 55 years old with non-small cell lung cancer.

CDR3 nucleotide sequence: TGTGCCAGCAGTCAACTGGACAAGGAGAAAGAAACGCAGTATATT. It yields the protein CASSQLDKEKETQYI. The rearrangement joins TRBV11-2 to TRBJ2-3; tentatively, D is TRBD1 (5 bases). This CDR3 spans 15 amino acids. V was cut by 6 bases and J by 9 bases, with 22 bases left in between. CDR1 is SGHAT and CDR2 is FQNNGV in the germline V gene.